The 21 T cell receptor beta chains below come from one sample, sequenced in a study of blood T cell repertoires in COVID-19. The repertoire was sequenced with immunoSEQ multiplex PCR; TCRdb's copy has only in-frame clones and lacks some. Of around 140,000 clones listed, about 86% are singletons. The specimen sequenced was peripheral blood. Source of these receptors: a human donor in a cohort sampled during active COVID-19.

This clone was counted between two and nine times. The V and J genes are TRBV27 and TRBJ2-2; possibly TRBD2 for D (6 bases). Germline CDR1 and CDR2: MNHEY and SMNVEV (reference sequence). This CDR3 spans 17 amino acids. The germline V and J ends were trimmed by 6 bases and 0 bases, with 17 bases remaining between them. The CDR3 DNA follows: TGTGCCAGCAGGTTGTTGGGGGGAGCGACGAACACCGGGGAGCTGTTTTTT. Protein product: CASRLLGGATNTGELFF.

This chain joins TRBV11-2 and TRBJ1-2, with 9 nucleotides matching TRBD1. V lost 1 base and J lost 5; bases outside the gene matches: 5. The CDR3 is made up of 15 amino acids. The V gene's germline CDR1 is SGHAT and CDR2 FQNNGV. As DNA, the CDR3 is TGTGCCAGCAGCTTAGGAACAGGGGGCTGGTATGGCTACACCTTC. As protein: CASSLGTGGWYGYTF.

This clone was counted a single time. This chain connects TRBV7-2 to TRBJ2-1; TRBD2 aligns across 11 bases. Germline values: CDR1 SGHTA, CDR2 FQGNSA. This CDR3 is 14 amino acids long. Germline trimming cut 3 bases from V and 8 bases from J; bases unmatched to any gene: 3. Here the CDR3 reads CASSFSSGRYEQFF. The CDR3 coding sequence is TGTGCCAGCAGCTTTTCTAGCGGGAGGTATGAGCAGTTCTTC.

The V and J genes are TRBV24-1 and TRBJ2-5, with D unresolved. The CDR3 runs to 13 residues. From germline, CDR1 is KGHDR and CDR2 SFDVKD. The V end was cut by 6 bases, the J end by 2 bases, with 9 bases between. CDR3 DNA: TGTGCCACCAGTCGTGGCTCTCAAGAGACCCAGTACTTC. Residues: CATSRGSQETQYF.

In its sample, this clone was seen a few times. Here the CDR3 DNA reads TGTGCCAGCAGTTACTACATGAATCAGCCCCAGCATTTT. Its protein is CASSYYMNQPQHF. The V gene is TRBV6-2 or TRBV6-3, the J gene TRBJ1-5; D unresolved. CDR3 length: 13 residues. Germline CDR1 MNHEY, CDR2 SVGEGT. V was trimmed by 1 base and J by 4 bases, leaving 5 bases between them.

The rearrangement links TRBV7-8 to TRBJ1-4; tentative D call: TRBD1 (5 bases). CDR1 SGHVS and CDR2 FQNEAQ come from the germline V gene. This CDR3 contains 16 residues. V lost 6 bases, J lost 4 bases, and 18 bases lay in between. The CDR3 reads CASSTQRGDLNEKLFF. As DNA, the CDR3 is TGTGCCAGCAGTACACAACGGGGGGATCTTAATGAAAAACTGTTTTTT.

In its sample, this clone was seen a few times. The rearrangement joins TRBV28 to TRBJ1-3; a weak D match, TRBD1 (6 bases). The CDR3 extends over 15 amino acids. Trimming shortened V by 4 bases and J by 4 bases, and 14 bases separated the two germline ends. Looked up from germline, CDR1 is MDHEN and CDR2 is SYDVKM. The DNA for the CDR3 is TGTGCCAGCAGTTCCGCGGGGGCTCGCGGAAACACCATATATTTT. As protein: CASSSAGARGNTIYF.

This chain joins TRBV2 and TRBJ1-1; the D gene is possibly TRBD1 (5 bases). V was cut by 3 bases and J by 5 bases, with 13 bases left in between. CDR3 length: 14 amino acids. Germline V gives CDR1 SNHLY, CDR2 FYNNEI. The chain's CDR3 is CASSEEGIGTEAFF. The CDR3 DNA sequence: TGTGCCAGCAGTGAGGAGGGGATTGGTACTGAAGCTTTCTTT.

This chain uses TRBV7-3 with TRBJ2-3, with 9 bases matching TRBD2. Germline trimming cut 0 bases from V and 5 bases from J; bases unmatched to any gene: 9. This CDR3 is built from 17 residues. Germline CDR1 and CDR2: SGHTA and FQGTGA. For the CDR3, the DNA is TGTGCCAGCAGCTTAACCGGCCTAGCGGGAAAGATAGATACGCAGTATTTT. This encodes CASSLTGLAGKIDTQYF.

The chain combines TRBV28 with TRBJ1-2; 8 positions agree with TRBD1. The CDR3 is made up of 13 amino acids. Germline values: CDR1 MDHEN, CDR2 SYDVKM. V lost 7 bases to trimming and J lost 8 bases; unmatched junction nucleotides: 9. The CDR3 reads CASIRTGRGGYTF. The CDR3 coding sequence is TGTGCCAGCATAAGGACAGGGAGAGGAGGCTACACCTTC.

The chain recombines TRBV6-2 or TRBV6-3 with TRBJ1-5, with D uncertain. The CDR3 extends over 16 amino acids. The germline V and J ends were trimmed by 2 bases and 6 bases, with 17 bases remaining between them. Per the germline V gene, CDR1 is MNHEY and CDR2 is SVGEGT. The CDR3 region has the DNA TGTGCCAGCAGTTACCCCCATGGACCGGGAGGTCAGCCCCAGCATTTT. This sequence encodes CASSYPHGPGGQPQHF.

Turning to this clone: Other nucleotide sequences from this sample produce the same CDR3. The chain uses TRBV29-1 and TRBJ2-1; 9 bases map to TRBD2. The junction had 26 bases not matched to a gene; V was cut back by 7 bases and J by 1 base. The CDR3 loop spans 21 amino acids. Germline assignment: CDR1 SQVTM and CDR2 ANQGSEA. CDR3 sequence (DNA): TGCAGCGGCGGGGCCTGGGGTACGGGGCGGGAGGGCCTGAGGTCCTACAATGAGCAGTTCTTC. As protein: CSGGAWGTGREGLRSYNEQFF.

About this clone itself: The junction departs from germline at one end; a sequencing error may be responsible. The CDR3 region is CASRGPGPKTGELFF. The CDR3 nucleotides are TGTGCCAGCAGGGGGCCAGGCCCGAAGACCGGGGAGCTGTTTTTT. The gene calls are TRBV11-1 and TRBJ2-2, with D possibly being TRBD1 (5 bases). The length of the CDR3 is 15 residues. CDR1 and CDR2 (germline): SGHAT, FQDESV (reference sequence).

The genes are TRBV7-9 and TRBJ2-7; TRBD1 aligns across 10 bases. The CDR3 is made up of 16 amino acids. Unmatched junction bases numbered 10, after V lost 6 bases and J lost 2 bases. CDR1 and CDR2 from the germline V gene are SEHNR and FQNEAQ (reference sequence). As DNA, the CDR3 is TGTGCCAGCAGAGGTACCGGGACAGGGGCAACCTACGAGCAGTACTTC. This codes for CASRGTGTGATYEQYF.

The CDR3 region is CASSQDKPGQGVQPQHF. CDR3 bases: TGCGCCAGCAGCCAAGACAAACCGGGACAGGGGGTTCAGCCCCAGCATTTT. This rearrangement joins TRBV4-1 to TRBJ1-5; the match to TRBD1 covers 11 bases. After removal of 0 bases from V and 6 bases from J, the junction contained 7 bases not matched to a gene. The CDR3 is 17 residues long. Per the germline V gene, CDR1 is MGHRA and CDR2 is YSYEKL.

The rearrangement joins TRBV5-4 to TRBJ2-2; 9 bases agree with TRBD2. Unmatched junction bases numbered 6, after V lost 3 bases and J lost 3 bases. CDR1 and CDR2 from the germline V gene are SGHNT and YYREEE (reference sequence). This CDR3 comprises 16 residues. As DNA, the CDR3 is TGTGCCAGCAGCTGGGGATTAGCGGGAGACACCGGGGAGCTGTTTTTT. This encodes CASSWGLAGDTGELFF. Full variable domain (missing parts from reference TRBV5-4 and TRBJ2-2): ETGVTQSPTHLIKTRGQQVTLRCSSQSGHNTVSWYQQALGQGPQFIFQYYREEENGRGNFPPRFSGLQFPNYSSELNVNALELDDSALYLCASSWGLAGDTGELFFGEGSRLTVL.

The V call is TRBV18, the J call TRBJ1-3; 10 bases match TRBD1. CDR1 is KGHSH, CDR2 LQKENI, per germline. With V trimmed by 4 bases and J by 2 bases, 2 bases remained unmatched. This CDR3 comprises 15 residues. CDR3 bases: TGTGCCAGCTCACTCGGGACAGGGGCTGGAAACACCATATATTTT. This encodes CASSLGTGAGNTIYF. The entire variable domain, with the rest obtained from reference TRBV18 and TRBJ1-3, is as follows: NAGVMQNPRHLVRRRGQEARLRCSPMKGHSHVYWYRQLPEEGLKFMVYLQKENIIDESGMPKERFSAEFPKEGPSILRIQQVVRGDSAAYFCASSLGTGAGNTIYFGEGSWLTVV.

The chain uses TRBV5-5 and TRBJ2-1; 10 nucleotides agree with TRBD1. V dropped 4 bases and J dropped 4; count of bases not matched to a gene: 8. This CDR3 region has 16 residues. The germline V gene encodes CDR1 SGHKS and CDR2 YYEKEE (reference sequence). The CDR3 here is CASSPATGGAYNEQFF. The CDR3, as DNA: TGTGCCAGCAGCCCGGCGACAGGGGGCGCGTACAATGAGCAGTTCTTC.

V usage is TRBV7-2 and J usage is TRBJ1-2; possibly TRBD1 for D (6 bases). V was cut by 6 bases and J by 8 bases, with 16 bases left in between. The length of the CDR3 is 13 residues. Germline-derived CDR1 and CDR2 are SGHTA and FQGNSA. CDR3 coding DNA: TGTGCCAGCAGTCTACGCCTCAGGGGCGGCTACACCTTC. Translation: CASSLRLRGGYTF.

This clone has more than one count but fewer than ten. The J gene is TRBJ2-7, the V gene TRBV11-1; D perhaps matches TRBD1 (5 bases). V gave up 5 bases and J gave up 2 bases, with 16 bases separating them. Germline CDR1 is SGHAT and CDR2 is FQDESV (reference sequence). The CDR3 length is 15 residues. The CDR3: CASSPGPTGPYEQYF. CDR3 coding DNA: TGTGCCAGCAGCCCTGGTCCCACAGGTCCCTACGAGCAGTACTTC.

In its sample, this clone was seen once. The rearrangement joins TRBV6-4 to TRBJ2-1; the D gene is possibly TRBD2 (5 bases). The germline V and J ends were trimmed by 8 bases and 0 bases, with 11 bases remaining between them. Germline V CDR1 and CDR2: MRHNA, SNTAGT. The CDR3 sequence is 14 residues long. The CDR3 reads CASAPRGSYNEQFF. The CDR3 bases are TGTGCCAGCGCCCCTCGGGGCTCCTACAATGAGCAGTTCTTC.